This T cell receptor (beta chain) emerged from a study of cytomegalovirus exposure and HLA in healthy donors. The study's findings and limits: Previous analysis showed most TCR beta V segments were productive about 90% or about 30% of the time. Later analysis showed TCR association rates varying by HLA locus, highest for DRB1 and lowest for HLA-C. Cytomegalovirus-associated status was assigned to roughly 160 TCR beta chains.

Germline assignment: CDR1 SGHVS and CDR2 FNYEAQ. V lost 7 bases to trimming and J lost 5 bases, with 16 bases between them. The CDR3 loop spans 14 amino acids. Healthy bone marrow donors made up the cohort. On this clone itself: Antigen: not known.

Primers for the PCR totalled 60 Vbeta and 13 Jbeta. Produced via immunoSEQ multiplex PCR; TCRdb's table is partial and in-frame only. This sample carries around 180,000 clones, about 82% of them seen once, and the ten largest clones take about 2.4%. V and J are TRBV7-6 and TRBJ2-3; TRBD2 is a possible D gene (7 bases). Sequencing was done on a sample of PBMCs. This clonotype originated in a male donor in good health and CMV-seronegative. DNA for the CDR3: TGTGCCAGCAAGGAGAGGGAGGGGGGAGATACGCAGTATTTT. Its translation is CASKEREGGDTQYF.